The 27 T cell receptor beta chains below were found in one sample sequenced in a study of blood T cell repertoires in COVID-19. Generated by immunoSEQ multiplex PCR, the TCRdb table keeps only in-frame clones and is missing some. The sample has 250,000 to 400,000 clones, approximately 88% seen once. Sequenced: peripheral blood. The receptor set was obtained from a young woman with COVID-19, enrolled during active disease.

CDR3 nucleotide sequence: TGTGCCAGCAGTTACTCGAGAGGGTCTACCTGGCCCCAGCATTTT. Amino acid sequence: CASSYSRGSTWPQHF. The chain links TRBV6-6 to TRBJ1-5; D is ambiguous. Germline V CDR1 and CDR2: MNHNY, SVGAGI (reference sequence). The CDR3 extends over 15 amino acids. V lost 0 bases and J 9 bases, leaving 15 bases between the germline ends.

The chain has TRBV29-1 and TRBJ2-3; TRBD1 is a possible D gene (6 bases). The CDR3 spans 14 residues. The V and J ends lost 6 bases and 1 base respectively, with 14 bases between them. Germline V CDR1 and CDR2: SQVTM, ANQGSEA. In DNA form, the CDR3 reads TGCAGCGTGGGGGCAGGGTCGGGCACAGATACGCAGTATTTT. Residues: CSVGAGSGTDTQYF.

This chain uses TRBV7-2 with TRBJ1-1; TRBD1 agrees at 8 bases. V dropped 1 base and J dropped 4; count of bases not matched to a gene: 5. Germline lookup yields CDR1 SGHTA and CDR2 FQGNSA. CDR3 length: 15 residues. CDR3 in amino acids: CASSLGSTGGTEAFF. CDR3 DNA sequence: TGTGCCAGCAGCTTAGGATCCACAGGGGGCACTGAAGCTTTCTTT. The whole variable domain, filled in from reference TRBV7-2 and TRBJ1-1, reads GAGVSQSPSNKVTEKGKDVELRCDPISGHTALYWYRQSLGQGLEFLIYFQGNSAPDKSGLPSDRFSAERTGGSVSTLTIQRTQQEDSAVYLCASSLGSTGGTEAFFGQGTRLTVV.

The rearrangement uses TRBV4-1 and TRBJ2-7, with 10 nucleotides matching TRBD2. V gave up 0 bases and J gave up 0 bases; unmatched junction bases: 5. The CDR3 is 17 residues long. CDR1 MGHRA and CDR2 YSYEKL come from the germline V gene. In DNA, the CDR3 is TGCGCCAGCAGCCAAGAGGCTAGCGGGGGTAGCTCCTACGAGCAGTACGTC. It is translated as CASSQEASGGSSYEQYV.

Written as DNA, the CDR3 is TGTGCCAGCAGCTTAGTTGGCCCGACTGAAGCTTTCTTT. Translated: CASSLVGPTEAFF. The chain couples TRBV7-8 to TRBJ1-1; D gene ambiguous. Germline V gene sequence: CDR1 SGHVS, CDR2 FQNEAQ. This CDR3 contains 13 residues. The V end was cut by 1 base, the J end by 5 bases, with 8 bases between.

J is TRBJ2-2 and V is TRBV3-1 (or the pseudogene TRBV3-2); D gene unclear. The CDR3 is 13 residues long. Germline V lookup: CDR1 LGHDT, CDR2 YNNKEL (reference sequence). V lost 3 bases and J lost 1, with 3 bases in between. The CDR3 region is CASSHQNTGELFF. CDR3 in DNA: TGTGCCAGCAGCCACCAGAACACCGGGGAGCTGTTTTTT.

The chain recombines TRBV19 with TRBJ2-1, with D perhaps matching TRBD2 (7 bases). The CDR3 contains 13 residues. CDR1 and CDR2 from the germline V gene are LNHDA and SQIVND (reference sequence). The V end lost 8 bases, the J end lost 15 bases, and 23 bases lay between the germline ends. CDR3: CASRPRGDNPLFF. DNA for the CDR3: TGTGCCAGTCGCCCTCGGGGGGACAACCCTCTGTTCTTC.

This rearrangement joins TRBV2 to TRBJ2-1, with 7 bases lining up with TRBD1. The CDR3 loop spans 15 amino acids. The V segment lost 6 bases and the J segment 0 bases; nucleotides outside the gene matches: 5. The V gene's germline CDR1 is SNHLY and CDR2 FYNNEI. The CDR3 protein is CASRLGDSSYNEQFF. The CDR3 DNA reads TGTGCCAGCAGACTCGGGGACAGCTCCTACAATGAGCAGTTCTTC. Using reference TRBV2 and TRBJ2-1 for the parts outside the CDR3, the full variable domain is EPEVTQTPSHQVTQMGQEVILRCVPISNHLYFYWYRQILGQKVEFLVSFYNNEISEKSEIFDDQFSVERPDGSNFTLKIRSTKLEDSAMYFCASRLGDSSYNEQFFGPGTRLTVL.

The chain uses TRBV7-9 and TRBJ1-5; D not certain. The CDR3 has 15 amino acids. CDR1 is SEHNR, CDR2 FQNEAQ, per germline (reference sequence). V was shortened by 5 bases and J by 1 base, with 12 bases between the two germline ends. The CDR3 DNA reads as TGTGCCAGCAGCGGCGGAACGGGGAGCAATCAGCCCCAGCATTTT. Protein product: CASSGGTGSNQPQHF.

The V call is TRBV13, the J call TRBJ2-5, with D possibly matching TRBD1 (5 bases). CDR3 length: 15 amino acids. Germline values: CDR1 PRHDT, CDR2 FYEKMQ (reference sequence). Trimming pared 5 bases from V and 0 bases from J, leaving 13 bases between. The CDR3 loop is CASSVRVTDQETQYF. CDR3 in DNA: TGTGCCAGCAGCGTCCGAGTGACAGACCAAGAGACCCAGTACTTC.

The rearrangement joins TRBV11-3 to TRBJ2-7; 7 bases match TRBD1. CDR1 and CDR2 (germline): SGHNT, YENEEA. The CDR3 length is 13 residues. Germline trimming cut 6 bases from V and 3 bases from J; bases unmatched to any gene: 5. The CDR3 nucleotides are TGTGCCAGCAGGAGGGACAGCCACTACGAGCAGTACTTC. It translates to CASRRDSHYEQYF.

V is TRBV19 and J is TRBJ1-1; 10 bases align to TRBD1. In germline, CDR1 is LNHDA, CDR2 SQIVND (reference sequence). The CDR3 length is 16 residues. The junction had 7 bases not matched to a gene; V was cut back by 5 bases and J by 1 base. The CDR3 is CASSRRDRGRNTEAFF. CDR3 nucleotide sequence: TGTGCCAGTAGTCGCCGGGACAGGGGTAGGAACACTGAAGCTTTCTTT.

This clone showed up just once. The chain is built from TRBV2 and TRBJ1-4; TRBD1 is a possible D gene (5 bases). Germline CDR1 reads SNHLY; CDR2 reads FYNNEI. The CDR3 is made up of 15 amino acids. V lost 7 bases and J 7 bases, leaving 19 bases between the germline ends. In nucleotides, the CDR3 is TGTGCCAGCACCAGATCAGGGATGATTAGTGAAAAACTGTTTTTT. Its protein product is CASTRSGMISEKLFF.

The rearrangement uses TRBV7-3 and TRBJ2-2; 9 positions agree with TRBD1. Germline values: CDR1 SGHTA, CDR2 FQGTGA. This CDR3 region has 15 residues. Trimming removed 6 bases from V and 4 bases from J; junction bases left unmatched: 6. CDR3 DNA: TGTGCCAGCAGTTCCGGGACAGGGAGCACCGGGGAGCTGTTTTTT. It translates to CASSSGTGSTGELFF.

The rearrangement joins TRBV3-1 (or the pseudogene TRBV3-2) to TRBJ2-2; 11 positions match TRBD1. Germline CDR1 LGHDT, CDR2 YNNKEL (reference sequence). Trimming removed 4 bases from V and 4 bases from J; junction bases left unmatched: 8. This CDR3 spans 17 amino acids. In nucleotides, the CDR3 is TGTGCCAGCAGCCGTCTACCGGGACAGGGGGGCACCGGGGAGCTGTTTTTT. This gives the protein CASSRLPGQGGTGELFF.

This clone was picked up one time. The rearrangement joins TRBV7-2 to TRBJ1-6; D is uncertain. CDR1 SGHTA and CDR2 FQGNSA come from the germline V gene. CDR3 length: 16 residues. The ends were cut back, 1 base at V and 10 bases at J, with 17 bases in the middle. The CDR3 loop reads CASSLVAGTIRSPLHF. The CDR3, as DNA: TGTGCCAGCAGCTTAGTGGCAGGCACAATTAGGTCACCCCTCCACTTT.

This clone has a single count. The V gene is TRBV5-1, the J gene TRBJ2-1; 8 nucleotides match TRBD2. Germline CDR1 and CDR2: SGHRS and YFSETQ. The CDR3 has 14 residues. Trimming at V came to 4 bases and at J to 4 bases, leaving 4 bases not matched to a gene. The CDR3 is CASSRQRGYNEQFF. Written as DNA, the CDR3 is TGCGCCAGCAGCCGACAGCGGGGGTACAATGAGCAGTTCTTC.

CDR3: CASSQDFSSTDEKLFF. CDR3 DNA: TGTGCCAGCAGCCAAGACTTTAGCTCAACGGATGAAAAACTGTTTTTT. The genes are TRBV3-1 (or the pseudogene TRBV3-2) and TRBJ1-4, with no clear D. This CDR3 comprises 16 residues. Between the trimmed V and J ends, which lost 0 bases and 6 bases, there was a span of 14 bases. Germline V CDR1 and CDR2: LGHDT, YNNKEL (reference sequence).

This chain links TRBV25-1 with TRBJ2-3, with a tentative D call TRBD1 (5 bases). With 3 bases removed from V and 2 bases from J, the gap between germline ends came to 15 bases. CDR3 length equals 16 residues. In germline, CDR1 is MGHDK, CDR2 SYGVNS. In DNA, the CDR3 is TGTGCCAGCAGTGAGAAAAAAGGGGCTTTCACAGATACGCAGTATTTT. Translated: CASSEKKGAFTDTQYF.

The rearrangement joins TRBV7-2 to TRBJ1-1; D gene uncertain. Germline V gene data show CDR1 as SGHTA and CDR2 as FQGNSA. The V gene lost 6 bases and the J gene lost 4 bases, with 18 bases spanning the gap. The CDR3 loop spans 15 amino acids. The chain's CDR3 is CASRSELLPGTEAFF. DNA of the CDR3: TGTGCCAGCAGGAGTGAGCTGTTACCGGGCACTGAAGCTTTCTTT.

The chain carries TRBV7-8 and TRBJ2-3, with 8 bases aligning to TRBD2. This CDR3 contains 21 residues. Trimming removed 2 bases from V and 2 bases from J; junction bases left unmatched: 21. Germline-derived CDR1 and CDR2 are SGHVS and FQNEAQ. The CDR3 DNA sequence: TGTGCCAGCAGCTTACCGACCTACCCCCAGAGAGCGGGGGAGAACACAGATACGCAGTATTTT. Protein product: CASSLPTYPQRAGENTDTQYF. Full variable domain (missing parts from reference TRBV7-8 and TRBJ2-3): GAGVSQSPRYKVAKRGQDVALRCDPISGHVSLFWYQQALGQGPEFLTYFQNEAQLDKSGLPSDRFFAERPEGSVSTLKIQRTQQEDSAVYLCASSLPTYPQRAGENTDTQYFGPGTRLTVL.

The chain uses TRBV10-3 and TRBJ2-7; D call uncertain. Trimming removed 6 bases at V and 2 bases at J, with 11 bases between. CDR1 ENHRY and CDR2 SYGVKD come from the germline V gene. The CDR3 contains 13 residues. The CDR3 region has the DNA TGTGCCATCAGAGAAGACTTCGCCTACGAGCAGTACGTC. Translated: CAIREDFAYEQYV.

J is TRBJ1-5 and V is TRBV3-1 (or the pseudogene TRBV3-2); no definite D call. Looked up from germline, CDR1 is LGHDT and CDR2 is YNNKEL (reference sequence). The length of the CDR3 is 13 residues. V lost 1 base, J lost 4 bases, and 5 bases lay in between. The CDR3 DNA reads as TGTGCCAGCAGCCAAGTAGTGAATCAGCCCCAGCATTTT. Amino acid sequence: CASSQVVNQPQHF.

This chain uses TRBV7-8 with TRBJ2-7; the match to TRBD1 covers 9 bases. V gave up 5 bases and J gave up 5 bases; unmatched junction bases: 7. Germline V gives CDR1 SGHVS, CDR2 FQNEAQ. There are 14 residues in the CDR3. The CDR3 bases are TGTGCCAGCAGCGAAGGGACAGGGCTGCACGAGCAGTACGTC. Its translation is CASSEGTGLHEQYV.

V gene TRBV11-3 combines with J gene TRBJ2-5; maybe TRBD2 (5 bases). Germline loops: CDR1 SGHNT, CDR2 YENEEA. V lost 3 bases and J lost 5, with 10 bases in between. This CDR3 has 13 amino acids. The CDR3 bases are TGTGCCAGCAGCTTGCCCGGGATGGAGACCCAGTACTTC. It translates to CASSLPGMETQYF.

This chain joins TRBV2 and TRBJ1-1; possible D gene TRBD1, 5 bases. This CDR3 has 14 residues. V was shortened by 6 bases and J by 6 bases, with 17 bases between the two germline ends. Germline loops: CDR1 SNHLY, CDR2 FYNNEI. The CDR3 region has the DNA TGTGCCAGCAGGGGAGGGTGGGGGTTCTCTGAAGCTTTCTTT. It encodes CASRGGWGFSEAFF.

For the CDR3, the DNA is TGCGCCAGCAGCTTCTCAGGCACAGAGACCCAGTACTTC. This gives the protein CASSFSGTETQYF. This sequence joins TRBV5-1 and TRBJ2-5; D is unresolved. From germline, CDR1 is SGHRS and CDR2 YFSETQ. CDR3 size: 13 residues. V was clipped by 2 bases and J by 4 bases, with 9 bases between them.